The 26 T cell receptor beta chains in this list originate from one sample, sequenced in a study of blood T cell repertoires in COVID-19. Assay: immunoSEQ multiplex PCR; the TCRdb copy retains only in-frame clones and omits some. The sample has 110,000 to 150,000 clones; almost 85% are singletons. Sequenced input: PBMCs or T cells enriched from blood (not recorded which). Source of these receptors: a man in his forties or fifties with acute COVID-19.

V gene TRBV11-2 combines with J gene TRBJ1-6; no definite D call. The germline V gene encodes CDR1 SGHAT and CDR2 FQNNGV. With 0 bases removed from V and 7 bases from J, the gap between germline ends came to 4 bases. The CDR3 spans 13 residues. The CDR3 spells CASSLDRNSPLHF. The DNA for the CDR3 is TGTGCCAGCAGCTTAGATCGGAATTCACCCCTCCACTTT.

The V call is TRBV15, the J call TRBJ2-3; TRBD1 might be the D (6 bases). Per the germline V gene, CDR1 is LNHNV and CDR2 is YYDKDF (reference sequence). The CDR3 runs to 14 residues. Trimming pared 2 bases from V and 4 bases from J, leaving 10 bases between. CDR3 coding DNA: TGTGCCACCAGCAGAAACAGGGTCCCAGATACGCAGTATTTT. It encodes CATSRNRVPDTQYF.

The chain recombines TRBV28 with TRBJ2-5, with TRBD2 as a possible D gene (5 bases). The CDR3 contains 14 residues. The V gene lost 5 bases and the J gene lost 4 bases, with 14 bases spanning the gap. From germline, CDR1 is MDHEN and CDR2 SYDVKM. In nucleotides, the CDR3 is TGTGCCAGCAGTCAGTTAGCGAGACGAGAGACCCAGTACTTC. The encoded protein is CASSQLARRETQYF. The variable domain in full, completed from reference TRBV28 and TRBJ2-5, reads DVKVTQSSRYLVKRTGEKVFLECVQDMDHENMFWYRQDPGLGLRLIYFSYDVKMKEKGDIPEGYSVSREKKERFSLILESASTNQTSMYLCASSQLARRETQYFGPGTRLLVL.

The chain links TRBV7-9 to TRBJ2-7; 7 bases align to TRBD1. Looked up from germline, CDR1 is SEHNR and CDR2 is FQNEAQ (reference sequence). V lost 5 bases, J lost 0 bases, and 13 bases stayed unmatched. The CDR3 is 17 residues long. Written as DNA, the CDR3 is TGTGCCAGCAGCCCCCGGACAGGAGCCGGTGGCTCCTACGAGCAGTACTTC. Amino acids: CASSPRTGAGGSYEQYF.

The rearrangement joins TRBV3-1 (or the pseudogene TRBV3-2) to TRBJ2-7; D is uncertain. Deletions cut 6 bases from V and 0 bases from J, with 9 bases between. Germline-derived CDR1 and CDR2 are LGHDT and YNNKEL (reference sequence). The length of the CDR3 is 13 residues. CDR3 DNA: TGTGCCAGCAGTGCGGCTAGCTCCTACGAGCAGTACTTC. It translates to CASSAASSYEQYF.

The chain combines TRBV30 with TRBJ1-1, with 8 nucleotides matching TRBD1. The CDR3 is made up of 13 amino acids. Germline CDR1 reads GTSNPN; CDR2 reads SVGIG (reference sequence). V trimming: 0 bases; J trimming: 4 bases; junction bases outside the gene matches: 1. In DNA form, the CDR3 reads TGTGCCTGGAGTGTGACAGGGGCCACTGAAGCTTTCTTT. It is translated as CAWSVTGATEAFF. Complete variable domain (other parts from reference TRBV30 and TRBJ1-1): SQTIHQWPATLVQPVGSPLSLECTVEGTSNPNLYWYRQAAGRGLQLLFYSVGIGQISSEVPQNLSASRPQDRQFILSSKKLLLSDSGFYLCAWSVTGATEAFFGQGTRLTVV.

The V gene is TRBV6-5, the J gene TRBJ1-2, with 9 bases matching TRBD1. The CDR3 totals 13 residues. V lost 6 bases to trimming and J lost 8 bases; unmatched junction nucleotides: 7. CDR1 MNHEY and CDR2 SVGAGI come from the germline V gene. CDR3 DNA: TGTGCCAGCAGACGACAGGGGGTACAAGGCTACACCTTC. Amino acids: CASRRQGVQGYTF.

The V gene is TRBV4-2, the J gene TRBJ1-4, with unresolved D. The CDR3 contains 14 residues. V lost 0 bases and J 10 bases, leaving 12 bases between the germline ends. Germline CDR1 is LGHNA and CDR2 is YNFKEQ. The CDR3 spells CASSQDILPSKLFF. The CDR3 coding sequence is TGTGCCAGCAGCCAAGATATACTCCCATCAAAACTGTTTTTT.

About this clone: The same CDR3 can be traced to other DNA sequences in this sample. The chain joins TRBV12-3 or TRBV12-4 to TRBJ2-7, with TRBD1 matching over 7 bases. V lost 3 bases to trimming and J lost 4 bases; unmatched junction nucleotides: 3. The CDR3 has 13 residues. The CDR3 reads CASSFGTAYEQYF. The CDR3 DNA follows: TGTGCCAGCAGTTTCGGGACAGCTTACGAGCAGTACTTC.

The V call is TRBV10-3, the J call TRBJ2-1, with D maybe TRBD2 (6 bases). V was shortened by 7 bases and J by 2 bases, with 12 bases between the two germline ends. The CDR3 sequence is 14 residues long. CDR1 and CDR2 from the germline V gene are ENHRY and SYGVKD. The CDR3 sequence: CAITRDSTYNEQFF. The CDR3 nucleotides are TGTGCCATCACCCGGGACTCTACCTACAATGAGCAGTTCTTC.

The chain uses TRBV25-1 and TRBJ1-2; no clear D gene. This CDR3 has 14 residues. Per the germline V gene, CDR1 is MGHDK and CDR2 is SYGVNS. V gave up 7 bases and J gave up 4 bases, with 16 bases separating them. CDR3 loop: CASKPSGFPYGYTF. CDR3 nucleotide sequence: TGTGCCAGCAAACCCAGCGGTTTTCCCTATGGCTACACCTTC.

The chain joins TRBV28 to TRBJ2-7; weak D call: TRBD2 (6 bases). This CDR3 spans 19 amino acids. Germline loops: CDR1 MDHEN, CDR2 SYDVKM. V gave up 3 bases and J gave up 7 bases, with 31 bases separating them. The CDR3 DNA reads TGTGCCAGCAGTTTTCGGGCTAGCAGAGCGGCGGGAAGGTTGGGTGAGCAGTACTTC. Translation gives CASSFRASRAAGRLGEQYF.

The chain has TRBV5-5 and TRBJ2-1, with D unclear. Trimming stripped 2 bases from V and 1 base from J, with 7 bases between. This CDR3 comprises 14 residues. The germline V gene encodes CDR1 SGHKS and CDR2 YYEKEE (reference sequence). The CDR3 loop reads CASSLRQSYNEQFF. In nucleotides, the CDR3 is TGTGCCAGCAGCTTACGACAATCCTACAATGAGCAGTTCTTC.

This chain connects TRBV30 to TRBJ1-1; D remains ambiguous. This CDR3 region has 12 residues. The V end was cut by 4 bases, the J end by 1 base, with 7 bases between. Germline CDR1 and CDR2: GTSNPN and SVGIG (reference sequence). The CDR3 coding sequence is TGTGCCTGGATCCCAGGGAACACTGAAGCTTTCTTT. It encodes CAWIPGNTEAFF.

The CDR3 here is CASLGGTYNEQFF. CDR3 DNA: TGTGCCAGCTTGGGCGGGACCTACAATGAGCAGTTCTTC. J is TRBJ2-1 and V is TRBV7-2; D perhaps matches TRBD2 (6 bases). Trimming removed 8 bases from V and 2 bases from J, with 10 bases in between. The CDR3 is made up of 13 amino acids. Germline V CDR1 and CDR2: SGHTA, FQGNSA.

The rearrangement uses TRBV2 and TRBJ2-6; D unresolved. V lost 9 bases, J lost 6 bases, and 9 bases lay in between. CDR1 and CDR2 (germline): SNHLY, FYNNEI. The CDR3 has 12 residues. CDR3 bases: TGTGCCAGTTGGTCACAGGCCAACGTCCTGACTTTC. It specifies CASWSQANVLTF.

This chain connects TRBV19 to TRBJ1-5, with D tentatively TRBD1 (5 bases). This CDR3 contains 16 residues. Germline CDR1 is LNHDA and CDR2 is SQIVND (reference sequence). V was cut by 0 bases and J by 0 bases, with 9 bases left in between. Here the CDR3 reads CASSIEGGYSNQPQHF. CDR3 coding DNA: TGTGCCAGTAGTATAGAGGGGGGGTATAGCAATCAGCCCCAGCATTTT.

Only a few counts were recorded for this clone. CDR3 nucleotide sequence: TGTGCCACCCGGGACAGTCTTAGCAATCAGCCCCAGCATTTT. Its translation is CATRDSLSNQPQHF. V and J are TRBV28 and TRBJ1-5; the match to TRBD1 covers 7 bases. V was clipped by 10 bases and J by 0 bases; unmatched bases: 6. CDR1 is MDHEN and CDR2 is SYDVKM in the germline V gene. The CDR3 has 14 amino acids.

The J gene is TRBJ2-7, the V gene TRBV6-1; TRBD1 agrees at 7 bases. The CDR3 spans 13 residues. Germline CDR1 reads MNHNS; CDR2 reads SASEGT. With 2 bases clipped from V and 3 bases from J, the junction kept 1 base outside the gene matches. The CDR3 is CASSEWDSYEQYF. Written as DNA, the CDR3 is TGTGCCAGCAGTGAATGGGACAGCTACGAGCAGTACTTC.

The chain couples TRBV7-2 to TRBJ1-1, with D possibly being TRBD1 (5 bases). Trimming took off 5 bases at V and 4 bases at J, with 17 bases between the two ends. There are 15 residues in the CDR3. Germline CDR1 SGHTA, CDR2 FQGNSA. CDR3 bases: TGTGCCAGCAGCCCCGGGAGGGGTTGGGGCACTGAAGCTTTCTTT. It encodes CASSPGRGWGTEAFF. The full variable domain, rest sourced from reference TRBV7-2 and TRBJ1-1, is GAGVSQSPSNKVTEKGKDVELRCDPISGHTALYWYRQSLGQGLEFLIYFQGNSAPDKSGLPSDRFSAERTGGSVSTLTIQRTQQEDSAVYLCASSPGRGWGTEAFFGQGTRLTVV.

V usage is TRBV6-2 or TRBV6-3 and J usage is TRBJ2-1, with 10 nucleotides matching TRBD2. Germline-derived CDR1 and CDR2 are MNHEY and SVGEGT. V shed 3 bases, J shed 3 bases, and the junction held 11 bases outside the gene matches. The CDR3 runs 18 residues. The CDR3 loop reads CASSYLMNGLAVYNEQFF. CDR3 DNA sequence: TGTGCCAGCAGTTATCTCATGAACGGACTAGCGGTCTACAATGAGCAGTTCTTC.

This chain connects TRBV6-5 to TRBJ2-4, with D possibly matching TRBD1 (5 bases). CDR3 length equals 12 residues. Germline V gives CDR1 MNHEY, CDR2 SVGAGI. V dropped 4 bases and J dropped 11 bases, with 12 bases sitting between them. The CDR3 loop is CASSSRQSLQYF. For the CDR3, the DNA is TGTGCCAGCAGTTCCCGACAGAGTCTTCAGTACTTC.

The V gene is TRBV7-9, the J gene TRBJ2-3, with D maybe TRBD1 (6 bases). Per germline, CDR1 SEHNR and CDR2 FQNEAQ (reference sequence). V lost 1 base to trimming and J lost 7 bases, with 21 bases between them. This CDR3 has 17 amino acids. CDR3 sequence (DNA): TGTGCCAGCAGCTTAGTCGATTGGGCTGTCACAGGGAATACGCAGTATTTT. Protein sequence: CASSLVDWAVTGNTQYF.

The chain employs TRBV12-3 or TRBV12-4 and TRBJ2-7; no definite D call. This CDR3 is 11 amino acids long. V lost 6 bases and J 3 bases, leaving 6 bases between the germline ends. CDR3 nucleotide sequence: TGTGCCAGCAGCCTCGGCTACGAGCAGTACTTC. Protein product: CASSLGYEQYF.

The chain combines TRBV7-9 with TRBJ2-1; TRBD2 aligns across 11 bases. The CDR3 loop spans 15 amino acids. CDR1 and CDR2 (germline): SEHNR, FQNEAQ (reference sequence). V shed 3 bases, J shed 9 bases, and the junction held 7 bases outside the gene matches. For the CDR3, the DNA is TGTGCCAGCAGCTTCATAGCGGGGGGGCCGGCTGAGCAGTTCTTC. It is translated as CASSFIAGGPAEQFF.

V gene TRBV4-1 combines with J gene TRBJ2-7; 7 bases agree with TRBD2. This CDR3 is built from 16 residues. Germline CDR1 is MGHRA and CDR2 is YSYEKL. Trimming at V came to 1 base and at J to 3 bases, leaving 9 bases not matched to a gene. CDR3 sequence: CASSQGVSREIYEQYF. Here the CDR3 DNA reads TGCGCCAGCAGCCAAGGCGTGTCGCGGGAGATCTACGAGCAGTACTTC.